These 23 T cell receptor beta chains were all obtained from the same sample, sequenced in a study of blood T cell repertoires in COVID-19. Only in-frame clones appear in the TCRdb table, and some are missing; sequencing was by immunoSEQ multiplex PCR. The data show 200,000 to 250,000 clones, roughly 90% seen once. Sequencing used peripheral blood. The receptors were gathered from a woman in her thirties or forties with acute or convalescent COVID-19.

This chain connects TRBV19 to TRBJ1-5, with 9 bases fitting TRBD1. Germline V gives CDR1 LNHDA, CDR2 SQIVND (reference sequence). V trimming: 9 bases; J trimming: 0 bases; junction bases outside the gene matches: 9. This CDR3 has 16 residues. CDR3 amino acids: CASNRGRPYSNQPQHF. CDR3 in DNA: TGTGCCAGCAACAGGGGGCGGCCCTATAGCAATCAGCCCCAGCATTTT.

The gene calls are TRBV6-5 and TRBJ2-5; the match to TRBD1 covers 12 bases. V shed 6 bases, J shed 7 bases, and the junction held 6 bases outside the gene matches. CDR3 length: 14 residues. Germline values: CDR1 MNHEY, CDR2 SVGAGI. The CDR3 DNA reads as TGTGCCAGCAGCCATAAGGGACAGGGGGCGACCCAGTACTTC. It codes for CASSHKGQGATQYF.

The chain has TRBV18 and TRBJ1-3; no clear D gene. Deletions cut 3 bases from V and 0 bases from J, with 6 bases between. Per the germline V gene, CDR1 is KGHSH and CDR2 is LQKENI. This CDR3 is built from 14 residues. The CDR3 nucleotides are TGTGCCAGCTCACCGGAGAGCTCTGGAAACACCATATATTTT. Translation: CASSPESSGNTIYF.

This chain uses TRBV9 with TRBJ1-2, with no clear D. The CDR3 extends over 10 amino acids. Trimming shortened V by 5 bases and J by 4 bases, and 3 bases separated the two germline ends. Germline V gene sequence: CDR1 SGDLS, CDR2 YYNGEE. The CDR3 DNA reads TGTGCCAGCAGGAGCTATGGCTACACCTTC. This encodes CASRSYGYTF.

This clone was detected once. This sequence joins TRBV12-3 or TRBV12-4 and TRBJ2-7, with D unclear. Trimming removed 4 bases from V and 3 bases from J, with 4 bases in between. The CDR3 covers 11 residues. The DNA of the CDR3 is TGTGCCAGCAGTTCAGGCTACGAGCAGTACGTC. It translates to CASSSGYEQYV.

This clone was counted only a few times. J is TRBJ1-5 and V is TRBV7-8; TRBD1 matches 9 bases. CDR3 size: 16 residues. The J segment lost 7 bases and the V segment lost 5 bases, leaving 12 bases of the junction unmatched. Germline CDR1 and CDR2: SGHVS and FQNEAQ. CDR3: CASSLQTGGTGQPQHF. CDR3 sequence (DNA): TGTGCCAGCAGCCTCCAAACAGGGGGCACAGGGCAGCCCCAGCATTTT.

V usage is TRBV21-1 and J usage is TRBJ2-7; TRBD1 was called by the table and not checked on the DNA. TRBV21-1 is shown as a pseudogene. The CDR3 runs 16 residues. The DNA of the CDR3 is TGTGCCAGCAGCTTTCAGGGGGAGGCAGGAACCTACGAGCAGTACGTC. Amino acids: CASSFQGEAGTYEQYV.

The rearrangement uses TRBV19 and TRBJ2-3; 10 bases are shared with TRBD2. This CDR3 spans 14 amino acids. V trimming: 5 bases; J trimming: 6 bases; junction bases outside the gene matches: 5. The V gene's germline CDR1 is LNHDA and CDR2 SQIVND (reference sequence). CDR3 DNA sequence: TGTGCCAGTAGTGATAGCGGGGGGCGGGATACGCAGTATTTT. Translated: CASSDSGGRDTQYF.

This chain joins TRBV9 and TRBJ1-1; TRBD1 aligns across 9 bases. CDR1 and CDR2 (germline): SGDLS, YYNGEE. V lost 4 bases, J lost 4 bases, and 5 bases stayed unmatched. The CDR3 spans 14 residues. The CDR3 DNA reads TGTGCCAGCAGCTCTGGACAGGGGCGCACTGAAGCTTTCTTT. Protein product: CASSSGQGRTEAFF.

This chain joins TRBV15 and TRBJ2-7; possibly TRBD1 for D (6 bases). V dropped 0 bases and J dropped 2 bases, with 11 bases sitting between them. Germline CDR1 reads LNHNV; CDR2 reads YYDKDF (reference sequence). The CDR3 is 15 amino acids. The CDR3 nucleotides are TGTGCCACCAGCAGAGATTCGGACAGAGCCTACGAGCAGTACGTC. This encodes CATSRDSDRAYEQYV.

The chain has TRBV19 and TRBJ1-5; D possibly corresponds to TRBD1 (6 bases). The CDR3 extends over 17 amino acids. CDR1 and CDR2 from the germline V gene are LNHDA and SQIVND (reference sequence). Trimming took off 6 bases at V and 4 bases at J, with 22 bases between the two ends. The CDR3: CASRGVGRGGYNQPQHF. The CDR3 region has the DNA TGTGCCAGTAGGGGCGTGGGCAGGGGCGGTTATAATCAGCCCCAGCATTTT.

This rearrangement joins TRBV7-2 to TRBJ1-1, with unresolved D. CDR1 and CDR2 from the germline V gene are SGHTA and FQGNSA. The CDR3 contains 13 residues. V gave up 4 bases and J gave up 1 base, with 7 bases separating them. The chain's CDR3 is CASSSSSNTEAFF. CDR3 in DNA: TGTGCCAGCAGCTCGTCCTCGAACACTGAAGCTTTCTTT.

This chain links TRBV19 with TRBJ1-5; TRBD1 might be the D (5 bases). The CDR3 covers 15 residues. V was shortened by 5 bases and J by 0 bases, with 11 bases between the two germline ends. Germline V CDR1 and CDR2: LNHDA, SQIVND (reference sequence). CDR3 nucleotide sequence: TGTGCCAGTAGTGACAGACCATATAGCAATCAGCCCCAGCATTTT. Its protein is CASSDRPYSNQPQHF.

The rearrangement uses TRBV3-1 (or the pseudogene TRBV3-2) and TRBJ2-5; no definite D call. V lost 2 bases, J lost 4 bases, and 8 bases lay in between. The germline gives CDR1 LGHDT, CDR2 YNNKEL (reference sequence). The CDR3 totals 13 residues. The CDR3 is CASSQFPGETQYF. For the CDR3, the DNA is TGTGCCAGCAGCCAATTTCCGGGAGAGACCCAGTACTTC.

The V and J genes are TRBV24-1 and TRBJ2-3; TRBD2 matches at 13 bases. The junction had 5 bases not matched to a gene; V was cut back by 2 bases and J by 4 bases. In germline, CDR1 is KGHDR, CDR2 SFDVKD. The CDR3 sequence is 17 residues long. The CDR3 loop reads CATSDSTSGGAADTQYF. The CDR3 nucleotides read TGTGCCACCAGTGATTCCACTAGCGGGGGGGCTGCAGATACGCAGTATTTT.

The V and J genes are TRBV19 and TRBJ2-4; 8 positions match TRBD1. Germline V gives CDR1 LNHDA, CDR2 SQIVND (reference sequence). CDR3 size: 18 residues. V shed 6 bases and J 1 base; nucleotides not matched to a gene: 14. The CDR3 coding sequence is TGTGCCAGTAGCCAGATACCCGACAGGGGAATGGCCAAAAACATTCAGTACTTC. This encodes CASSQIPDRGMAKNIQYF.

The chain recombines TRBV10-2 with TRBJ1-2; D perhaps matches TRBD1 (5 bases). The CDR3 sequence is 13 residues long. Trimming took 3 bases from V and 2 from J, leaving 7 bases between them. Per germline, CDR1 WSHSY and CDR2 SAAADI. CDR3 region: CASSDWTNYGYTF. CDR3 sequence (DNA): TGCGCCAGCAGTGACTGGACAAACTATGGCTACACCTTC.

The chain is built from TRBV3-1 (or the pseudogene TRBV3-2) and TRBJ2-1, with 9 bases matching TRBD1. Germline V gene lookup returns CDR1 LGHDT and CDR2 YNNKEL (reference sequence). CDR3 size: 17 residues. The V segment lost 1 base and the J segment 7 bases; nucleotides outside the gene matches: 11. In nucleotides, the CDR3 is TGTGCCAGCAGCCAAGGGTGGCTGGACAGGGGAGAAAATGAGCAGTTCTTC. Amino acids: CASSQGWLDRGENEQFF.

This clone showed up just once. CDR3 residues: CATIAGTAQYGYTF. CDR3 coding DNA: TGTGCCACAATTGCCGGGACAGCCCAATATGGCTACACCTTC. The chain couples TRBV6-5 to TRBJ1-2; 7 nucleotides align to TRBD1. With 10 bases clipped from V and 5 bases from J, the junction kept 13 bases outside the gene matches. Germline V gene lookup returns CDR1 MNHEY and CDR2 SVGAGI. This CDR3 region has 14 residues.

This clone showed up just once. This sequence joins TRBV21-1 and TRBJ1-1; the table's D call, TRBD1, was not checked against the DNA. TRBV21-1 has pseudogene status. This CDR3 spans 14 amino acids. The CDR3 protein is CASTGTGEETEAFF. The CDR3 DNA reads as TGTGCCAGCACCGGGACAGGGGAGGAGACTGAAGCTTTCTTT.

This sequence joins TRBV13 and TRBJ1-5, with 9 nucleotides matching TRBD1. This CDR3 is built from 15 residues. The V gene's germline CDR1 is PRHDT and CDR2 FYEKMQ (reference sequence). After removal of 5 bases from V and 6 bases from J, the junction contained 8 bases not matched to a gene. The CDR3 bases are TGTGCCAGCAGCCGAAGACAGGGGGTAATTCAGCCCCAGCATTTT. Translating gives CASSRRQGVIQPQHF. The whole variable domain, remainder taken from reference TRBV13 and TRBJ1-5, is AAGVIQSPRHLIKEKRETATLKCYPIPRHDTVYWYQQGPGQDPQFLISFYEKMQSDKGSIPDRFSAQQFSDYHSELNMSSLELGDSALYFCASSRRQGVIQPQHFGDGTRLSIL.

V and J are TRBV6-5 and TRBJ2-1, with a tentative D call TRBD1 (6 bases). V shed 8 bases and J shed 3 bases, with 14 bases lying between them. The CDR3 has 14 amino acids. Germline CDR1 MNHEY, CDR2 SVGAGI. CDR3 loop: CASALWGLYNEQFF. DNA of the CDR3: TGTGCCAGCGCATTGTGGGGGCTCTACAATGAGCAGTTCTTC.

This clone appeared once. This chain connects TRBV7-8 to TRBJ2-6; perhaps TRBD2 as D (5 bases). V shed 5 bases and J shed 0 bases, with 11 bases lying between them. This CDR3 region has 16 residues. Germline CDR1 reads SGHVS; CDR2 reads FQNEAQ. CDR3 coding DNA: TGTGCCAGCAGCCCTCGGACTGCCTCTGGGGCCAACGTCCTGACTTTC. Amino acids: CASSPRTASGANVLTF. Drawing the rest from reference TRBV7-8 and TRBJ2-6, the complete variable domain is GAGVSQSPRYKVAKRGQDVALRCDPISGHVSLFWYQQALGQGPEFLTYFQNEAQLDKSGLPSDRFFAERPEGSVSTLKIQRTQQEDSAVYLCASSPRTASGANVLTFGAGSRLTVL.